The rows below give T cell receptor beta chains drawn from one sample of a study of blood T cell repertoires in COVID-19. Data came from immunoSEQ multiplex PCR; TCRdb stores just in-frame clones and leaves some out. The data contain about 270,000 clones, roughly 91% of them singletons. Input material: PBMCs or T cells enriched from blood (not recorded which). All receptors come from a woman aged 55 to 70 in a cohort exposed to, infected with or recovered from COVID-19 (not recorded which). Both conserved end residues are part of each CDR3. D genes are given only for firm matches. The size entry is marked missing in some rows and otherwise reads once, few, many or a size class.

TRBV9	-	15	-	TRBJ2-1	TGTGCCAGCAGCGTTAGCGGTCTATCCTACAATGAGCAGTTCTTC	CASSVSGLSYNEQFF
TRBV27	-	16	TRBD2	TRBJ2-3	TGTGCCAGCAGTTTAATGGGGAGGGCTAGCACAGATACGCAGTATTTT	CASSLMGRASTDTQYF
TRBV7-2	-	16	TRBD1	TRBJ1-2	TGTGCCAGCAGCCCCCAGTCAGGGGGGAGAAACTATGGCTACACCTTC	CASSPQSGGRNYGYTF
TRBV7-9	-	14	TRBD1	TRBJ1-3	TGTGCCAGCAGCGGGGGGACAGCTGGAAACACCATATATTTT	CASSGGTAGNTIYF
TRBV3-1/TRBV3-2	-	17	TRBD1	TRBJ1-3	TGTGCCAGCAGCCATTCCGGGACAGGGGCCTTGGCGGACACCATATATTTT	CASSHSGTGALADTIYF
TRBV5-4	-	16	-	TRBJ2-1	TGTGCCAGCAGCCTGGGAGGCCTAAGCTCCTACAATGAGCAGTTCTTC	CASSLGGLSSYNEQFF
TRBV27	-	14	-	TRBJ2-7	TGTGCCAGCAGTTTATACACGGGCTCCTACGAGCAGTACTTC	CASSLYTGSYEQYF
TRBV10-1	-	15	TRBD1	TRBJ2-7	TGCGCCAGCAGTGAGTTAGGGACAGGGGGCTCCGAGCAGTACTTC	CASSELGTGGSEQYF
TRBV30	-	11	-	TRBJ2-1	TGTGCCTGGAGTCCCCGGGTAGAAACGTTCTTC	CAWSPRVETFF
TRBV2	-	15	TRBD2	TRBJ2-1	TGTGCCAGCAGTGAACAGGTAGCGGGAAACAATGAGCAGTTCTTC	CASSEQVAGNNEQFF
TRBV6-5	-	15	TRBD2	TRBJ2-3	TGTGCCAGCAGTTACCAGGTTAGCGGGAGAGATACGCAGTATTTT	CASSYQVSGRDTQYF
TRBV6-2/TRBV6-3	-	16	TRBD1	TRBJ1-4	TGTGCCAGCAGTCGCCCTTCCGGGACAGGGCTTGAAAAACTGTTTTTT	CASSRPSGTGLEKLFF
TRBV3-1/TRBV3-2	-	14	-	TRBJ2-3	TGTGCCAGCAGCGAGCGGCGAAGCGCAGATACGCAGTATTTT	CASSERRSADTQYF
TRBV18	few	13	TRBD1	TRBJ2-5	TGTGCCAGCTCACCGGGACAGGGAGAGACCCAGTACTTC	CASSPGQGETQYF
TRBV18	-	15	TRBD1	TRBJ1-2	TGTGCCAGCTCACCGGGGACAGGTACAAGTTATGGCTACACCTTC	CASSPGTGTSYGYTF
TRBV7-2	-	15	TRBD1	TRBJ1-6	TGTGCCAGCAGCTCGCCGGGACAGATGAATTCACCCCTCCACTTT	CASSSPGQMNSPLHF
TRBV2	-	12	-	TRBJ2-7	TGTGCCAGCAGGGCCGGGAGCTACGAGCAGTACTTC	CASRAGSYEQYF
TRBV18	-	16	TRBD2	TRBJ2-5	TGTGCCAGCTCACCCTTCGTCCCAGCGGGAGGCGGGACCCAGTACTTC	CASSPFVPAGGGTQYF
TRBV20-1	-	11	-	TRBJ1-1	TGCAGTGCTAGCAAGAGCACTGAAGCTTTCTTT	CSASKSTEAFF
TRBV13	-	16	-	TRBJ1-4	TGTGCCAGCAGCTTAGTCGGCAGGGAAACTAATGAAAAACTGTTTTTT	CASSLVGRETNEKLFF
TRBV7-2	-	15	TRBD2	TRBJ2-1	TGTGCCAGCAGTTATAGCGGGGGCTCCTACAATGAGCAGTTCTTC	CASSYSGGSYNEQFF
TRBV4-1	-	15	-	TRBJ1-6	TGCGCCAGCAGCCAAGACCCAAACATTAATTCACCCCTCCACTTT	CASSQDPNINSPLHF
TRBV3-1/TRBV3-2	-	16	TRBD1	TRBJ1-1	TGTGCCAGCAGCCAAGGTGACAGGGGAGATGGCACTGAAGCTTTCTTT	CASSQGDRGDGTEAFF
TRBV19	-	16	TRBD2	TRBJ2-3	TGTGCCAGTAGTAAGGCATGGGACTCGGGGGGAGATACGCAGTATTTT	CASSKAWDSGGDTQYF
TRBV28	once	15	-	TRBJ1-3	TGTGCCAGCAGTTTACCGGGAAGCTCTGGAAACACCATATATTTT	CASSLPGSSGNTIYF
TRBV5-1	few	13	-	TRBJ1-6	TGCGCCAGCAGCTTGTGGGCATCTTCACCCCTCCACTTT	CASSLWASSPLHF
TRBV27	-	14	TRBD2	TRBJ2-1	TGTGCCAGCAGTCCGGGACTAGATTTTTATGAGCAGTTCTTC	CASSPGLDFYEQFF
TRBV10-1	-	14	-	TRBJ2-3	TGCGCCACCAAGGCAGGGACTAGCACAGATACGCAGTATTTT	CATKAGTSTDTQYF
TRBV12-5	once	13	-	TRBJ2-2	TGTGCTAGTGGTTTTGAGGTCCCCGGGGAGCTGTTTTTT	CASGFEVPGELFF
TRBV20-1	-	15	-	TRBJ2-7	TGCAGTGCTAGTAGCCGGGACTCGGACTCCTACGAGCAGTACTTC	CSASSRDSDSYEQYF
TRBV19	-	14	TRBD2	TRBJ2-2	TGTGCCAGTAGTACCCCGGGGGGCACCGGGGAGCTGTTTTTT	CASSTPGGTGELFF
TRBV9	-	17	TRBD1	TRBJ1-2	TGTGCCAGCAGCGTAGGGACAGGGGGACCTCTAGGGGGTGGCTACACCTTC	CASSVGTGGPLGGGYTF
TRBV7-2	few	14	-	TRBJ2-3	TGTGCCAGCAGCTTAGGGCAGAACACAGATACGCAGTATTTT	CASSLGQNTDTQYF
TRBV19	-	16	-	TRBJ1-2	TGTGCCAGCCTCCATTCACAGGCTAGAAGTAACTATGGCTACACCTTC	CASLHSQARSNYGYTF
TRBV25-1	-	15	-	TRBJ1-6	TGTGCCAGCAACTCGGGAGATGGGTATAATTCACCCCTCCACTTT	CASNSGDGYNSPLHF
TRBV4-1	-	18	-	TRBJ1-1	TGCGCCAGCAGCCAAGATCGATCGGGGAAGCAGAAAAACACTGAAGCTTTCTTT	CASSQDRSGKQKNTEAFF
TRBV3-1/TRBV3-2	-	21	TRBD2	TRBJ2-3	TGTGCCAGCAGCCAAGCCCCGGGGCTAGCGGGACGGCCAATGGTCACAGATACGCAGTATTTT	CASSQAPGLAGRPMVTDTQYF
TRBV24-1	-	11	-	TRBJ2-7	TGTGCCACCAGTTTTCAGGGCGAGCAGTACTTC	CATSFQGEQYF
TRBV28	-	15	-	TRBJ1-5	TGTGCCAGCAGTCCTCACCGCGACCAGGCCAGAGGGAAGCATTTT	CASSPHRDQARGKHF
TRBV28	-	17	TRBD1	TRBJ1-1	TGTGCCAGCAGTTCAGACAGGGGGCGGTCGGGGAACACTGAAGCTTTCTTT	CASSSDRGRSGNTEAFF
TRBV11-2	once	13	TRBD1	TRBJ2-5	TGTGCCACGGGACAGGGGGTTGGAGAGACCCAGTACTTC	CATGQGVGETQYF
TRBV6-5	-	13	TRBD1	TRBJ2-3	TGTGCCGGACGACAGGGGGCGGGGGATACGCAGTATTTT	CAGRQGAGDTQYF
TRBV19	once	15	-	TRBJ1-2	TGTGCCAGTAGCCCTACCGACAGGCCTAACTATGGCTACACCTTC	CASSPTDRPNYGYTF
TRBV12-5	-	14	TRBD2	TRBJ2-1	TGTGCTAGTGGGGGTAGCGGGGGCTCCAATGAGCAGTTCTTC	CASGGSGGSNEQFF
TRBV20-1	-	15	TRBD1	TRBJ1-2	TGCAGTGCTAGTGGTAGACAGGGCAGTAACTATGGCTACACCTTC	CSASGRQGSNYGYTF
TRBV19	-	16	-	TRBJ1-1	TGTGCCAGTAGAATGGGGGCGAAGGGCATGGACACTGAAGCTTTCTTT	CASRMGAKGMDTEAFF
TRBV7-8	-	17	TRBD1	TRBJ1-1	TGTGCCAGCAGCCGAGGGAGTTCCGGACAGGCTCGAACTGAAGCTTTCTTT	CASSRGSSGQARTEAFF
TRBV10-1	-	13	-	TRBJ1-6	TGCGCCAGCAGTGAGTCTTTCCAGACACCCCTCCACTTT	CASSESFQTPLHF
TRBV9	-	17	-	TRBJ2-1	TGTGCCAGCAGCGAGCCCCGAGTGACTACCGGCCCATCAGAGCAGTTCTTC	CASSEPRVTTGPSEQFF